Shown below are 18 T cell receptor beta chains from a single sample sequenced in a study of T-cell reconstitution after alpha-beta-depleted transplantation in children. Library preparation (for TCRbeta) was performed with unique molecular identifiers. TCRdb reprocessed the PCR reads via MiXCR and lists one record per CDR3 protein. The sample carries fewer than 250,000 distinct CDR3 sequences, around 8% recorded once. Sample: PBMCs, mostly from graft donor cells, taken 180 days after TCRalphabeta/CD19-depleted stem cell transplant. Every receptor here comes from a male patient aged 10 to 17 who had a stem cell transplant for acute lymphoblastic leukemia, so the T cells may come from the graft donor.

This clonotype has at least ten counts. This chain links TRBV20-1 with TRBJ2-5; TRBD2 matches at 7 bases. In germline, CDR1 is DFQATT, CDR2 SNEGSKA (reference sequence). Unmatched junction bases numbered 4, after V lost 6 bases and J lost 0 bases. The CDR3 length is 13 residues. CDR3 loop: CSAYGGYQETQYF. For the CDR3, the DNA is TGCAGTGCCTACGGGGGGTACCAAGAGACCCAGTACTTC.

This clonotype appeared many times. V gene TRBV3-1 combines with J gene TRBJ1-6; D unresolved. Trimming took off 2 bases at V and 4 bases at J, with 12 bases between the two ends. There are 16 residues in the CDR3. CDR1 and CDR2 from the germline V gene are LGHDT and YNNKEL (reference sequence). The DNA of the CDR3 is TGTGCCAGCAGCCAAAATCGGGCCTTATATAATTCACCCCTCCACTTT. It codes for CASSQNRALYNSPLHF.

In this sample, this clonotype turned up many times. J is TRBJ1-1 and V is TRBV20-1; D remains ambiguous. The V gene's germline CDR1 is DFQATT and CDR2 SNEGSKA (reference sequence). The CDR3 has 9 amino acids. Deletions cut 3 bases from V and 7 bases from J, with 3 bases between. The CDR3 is CSARFEAFF. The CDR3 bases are TGCAGTGCTAGGTTTGAAGCTTTCTTT.

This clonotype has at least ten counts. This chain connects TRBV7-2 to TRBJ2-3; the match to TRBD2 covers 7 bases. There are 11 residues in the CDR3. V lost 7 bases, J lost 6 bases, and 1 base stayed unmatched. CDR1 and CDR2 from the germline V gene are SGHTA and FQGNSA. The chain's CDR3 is CASTSGDTQYF. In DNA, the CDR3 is TGTGCCAGCACTAGCGGCGATACGCAGTATTTT.

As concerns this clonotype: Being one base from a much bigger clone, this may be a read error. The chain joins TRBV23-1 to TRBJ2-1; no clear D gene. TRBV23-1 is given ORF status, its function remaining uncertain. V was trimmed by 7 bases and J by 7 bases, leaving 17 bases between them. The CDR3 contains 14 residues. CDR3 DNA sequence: TGCGCCAGCAAGGTCAAGAATAATAAAAATGAGCAGTTCTTC. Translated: CASKVKNNKNEQFF.

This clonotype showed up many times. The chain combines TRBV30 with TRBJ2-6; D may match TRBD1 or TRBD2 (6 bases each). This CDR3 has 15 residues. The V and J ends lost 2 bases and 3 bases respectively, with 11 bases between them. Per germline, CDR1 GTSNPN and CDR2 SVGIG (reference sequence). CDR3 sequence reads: CAWSPGALGANVLTF. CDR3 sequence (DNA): TGTGCCTGGAGTCCGGGGGCCCTTGGGGCCAACGTCCTGACTTTC.

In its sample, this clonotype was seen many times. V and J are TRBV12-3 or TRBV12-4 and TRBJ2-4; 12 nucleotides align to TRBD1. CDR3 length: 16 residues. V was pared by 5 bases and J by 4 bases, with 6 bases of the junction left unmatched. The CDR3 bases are TGTGCCAGCAGTCTTGGGACAGGGGGCTTGAAAAACATTCAGTACTTC. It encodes CASSLGTGGLKNIQYF.

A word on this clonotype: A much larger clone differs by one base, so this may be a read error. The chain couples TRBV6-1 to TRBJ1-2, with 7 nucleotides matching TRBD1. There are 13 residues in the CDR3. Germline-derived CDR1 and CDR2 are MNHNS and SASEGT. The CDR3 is CASSLTGTDGSTF. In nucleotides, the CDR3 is TGTGCCAGCAGTCTTACCGGGACAGATGGCTCCACCTTC.

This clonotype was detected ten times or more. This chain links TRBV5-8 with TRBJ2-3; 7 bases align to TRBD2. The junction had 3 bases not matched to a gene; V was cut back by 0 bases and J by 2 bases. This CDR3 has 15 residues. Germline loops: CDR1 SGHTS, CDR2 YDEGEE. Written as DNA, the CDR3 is TGTGCCAGCAGCTTGGTGAGCGGGGACACAGATACGCAGTATTTT. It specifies CASSLVSGDTDTQYF.

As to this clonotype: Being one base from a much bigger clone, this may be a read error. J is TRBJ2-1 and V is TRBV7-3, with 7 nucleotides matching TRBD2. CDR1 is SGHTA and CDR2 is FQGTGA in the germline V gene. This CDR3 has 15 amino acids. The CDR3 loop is CASSPGSGYYNAQFF. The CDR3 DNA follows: TGTGCCAGCAGCCCGGGTAGCGGGTACTACAATGCGCAGTTCTTC.

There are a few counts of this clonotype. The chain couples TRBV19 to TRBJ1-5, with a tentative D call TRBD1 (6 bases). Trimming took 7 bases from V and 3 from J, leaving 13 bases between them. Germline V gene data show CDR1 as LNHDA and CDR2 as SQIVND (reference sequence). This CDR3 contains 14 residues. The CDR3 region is CASTTDSPNQPQHF. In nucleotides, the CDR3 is TGTGCCAGTACCACGGACAGCCCCAATCAGCCCCAGCATTTT.

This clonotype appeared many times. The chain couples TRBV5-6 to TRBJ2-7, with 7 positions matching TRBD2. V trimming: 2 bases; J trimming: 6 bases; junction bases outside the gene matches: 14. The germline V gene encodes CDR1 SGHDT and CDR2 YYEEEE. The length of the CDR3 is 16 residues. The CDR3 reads CASSLEGGRFKSEQYF. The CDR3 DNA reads TGTGCCAGCAGCTTAGAGGGAGGGAGGTTTAAGAGCGAGCAGTACTTC.

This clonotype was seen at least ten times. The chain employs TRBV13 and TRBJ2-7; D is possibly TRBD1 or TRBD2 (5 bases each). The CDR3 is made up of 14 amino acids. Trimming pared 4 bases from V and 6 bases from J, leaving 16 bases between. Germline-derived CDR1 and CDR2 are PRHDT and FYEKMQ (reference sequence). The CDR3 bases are TGTGCCAGCAGCTGGACTGGGACCTTACGCGAGCAGTACTTC. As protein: CASSWTGTLREQYF.

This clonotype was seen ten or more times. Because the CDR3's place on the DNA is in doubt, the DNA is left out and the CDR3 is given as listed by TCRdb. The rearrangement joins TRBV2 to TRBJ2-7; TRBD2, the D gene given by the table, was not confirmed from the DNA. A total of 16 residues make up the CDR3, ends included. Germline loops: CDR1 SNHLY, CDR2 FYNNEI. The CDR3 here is CASILGVVAGAYEQYF.

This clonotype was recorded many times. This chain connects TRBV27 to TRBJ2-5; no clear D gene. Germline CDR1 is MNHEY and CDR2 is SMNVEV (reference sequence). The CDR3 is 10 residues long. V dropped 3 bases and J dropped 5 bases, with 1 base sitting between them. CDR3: CASSLETQYF. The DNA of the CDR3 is TGTGCCAGCAGTTTGGAGACCCAGTACTTC.

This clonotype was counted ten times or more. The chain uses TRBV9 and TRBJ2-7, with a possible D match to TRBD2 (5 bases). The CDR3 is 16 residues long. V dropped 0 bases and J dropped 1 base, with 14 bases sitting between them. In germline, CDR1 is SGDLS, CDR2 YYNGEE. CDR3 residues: CASSVEEKTKSYEQYF. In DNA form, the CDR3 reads TGTGCCAGCAGCGTAGAGGAGAAGACTAAATCCTACGAGCAGTACTTC.

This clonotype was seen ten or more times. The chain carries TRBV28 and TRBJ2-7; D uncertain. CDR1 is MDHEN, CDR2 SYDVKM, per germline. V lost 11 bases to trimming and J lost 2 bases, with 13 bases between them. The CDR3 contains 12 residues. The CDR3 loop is CACSDPAYEQYF. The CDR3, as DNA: TGTGCCTGTTCAGACCCAGCCTACGAGCAGTACTTC.

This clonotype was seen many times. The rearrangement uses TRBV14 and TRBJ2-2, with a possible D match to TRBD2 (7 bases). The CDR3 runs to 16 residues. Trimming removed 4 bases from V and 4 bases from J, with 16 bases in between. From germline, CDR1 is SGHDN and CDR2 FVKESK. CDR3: CASSPPVAGATGELFF. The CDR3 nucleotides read TGTGCCAGCAGCCCGCCGGTGGCGGGGGCCACCGGGGAGCTGTTTTTT.